The 22 T cell receptor beta chains below come from one sample, sequenced in a study of blood T cell repertoires in COVID-19. Sequencing used immunoSEQ multiplex PCR; TCRdb keeps in-frame clones, though not all of them. The sample contains fewer than 250,000 clones, around 91% of which appear only once. The sequencing input was PBMCs or T cells enriched from blood (not recorded which). The receptors were gathered from a young man who had been exposed to COVID-19.

This clone has just one count. The chain combines TRBV12-3 or TRBV12-4 with TRBJ1-2; D might be TRBD1 (5 bases). This CDR3 is built from 12 residues. V lost 3 bases and J 7 bases, leaving 9 bases between the germline ends. The CDR3 DNA sequence: TGTGCCAGCAGTTTTTCTACAGGTGGCTACACCTTC. Protein: CASSFSTGGYTF.

The gene calls are TRBV7-8 and TRBJ2-1; 8 bases are a match to TRBD2. CDR1 is SGHVS and CDR2 is FQNEAQ in the germline V gene. The CDR3 extends over 15 amino acids. Trimming removed 5 bases from V and 6 bases from J; junction bases left unmatched: 9. CDR3 sequence: CASSPGYGGANEQFF. The CDR3 DNA sequence: TGTGCCAGCAGCCCCGGGTACGGGGGGGCCAATGAGCAGTTCTTC.

The rearrangement links TRBV5-1 to TRBJ2-5, with 13 bases aligning to TRBD2. Germline-derived CDR1 and CDR2 are SGHRS and YFSETQ. V lost 4 bases to trimming and J lost 5 bases; unmatched junction nucleotides: 5. This CDR3 has 15 amino acids. This CDR3 reads CASSTGLAGPETQYF. The CDR3 nucleotides are TGCGCCAGCAGCACGGGACTAGCGGGGCCGGAGACCCAGTACTTC.

V gene TRBV7-9 combines with J gene TRBJ1-4; D perhaps matches TRBD1 (5 bases). The CDR3 covers 16 residues. CDR1 and CDR2 from the germline V gene are SEHNR and FQNEAQ (reference sequence). V lost 1 base, J lost 8 bases, and 17 bases lay in between. CDR3 DNA sequence: TGTGCCAGCAGCTTAGGGGGGGACGCCCGGGGCGAAAAACTGTTTTTT. Protein: CASSLGGDARGEKLFF.

V and J are TRBV6-5 and TRBJ1-6, with 10 bases identical to TRBD1. V lost 2 bases and J lost 8; bases outside the gene matches: 6. The CDR3 length is 16 residues. In germline, CDR1 is MNHEY, CDR2 SVGAGI. Written as DNA, the CDR3 is TGTGCCAGCAGTTACAGGGACAGGGGAGGGGATTCACCCCTCCACTTT. Encoded protein: CASSYRDRGGDSPLHF.

V is TRBV2 and J is TRBJ1-4, with 10 positions matching TRBD1. Unmatched junction bases numbered 9, after V lost 0 bases and J lost 8 bases. CDR1 and CDR2 (germline): SNHLY, FYNNEI. This CDR3 spans 17 amino acids. The CDR3 loop is CASSEALRQGASEKLFF. CDR3 DNA: TGTGCCAGCAGTGAAGCGCTTCGACAGGGGGCGTCGGAAAAACTGTTTTTT.

The V gene is TRBV6-1, the J gene TRBJ2-2; TRBD1 agrees at 9 bases. The CDR3 spans 15 residues. CDR1 and CDR2 from the germline V gene are MNHNS and SASEGT. J was trimmed by 6 bases and V by 2 bases; bases with no gene match: 4. CDR3 residues: CASSETRTGAGELFF. As DNA, the CDR3 is TGTGCCAGCAGTGAAACGCGGACAGGGGCCGGGGAGCTGTTTTTT.

V is TRBV29-1 and J is TRBJ1-2; no clear D. The CDR3 is 11 residues long. Trimming stripped 3 bases from V and 4 bases from J, with 6 bases between. Germline V gene sequence: CDR1 SQVTM, CDR2 ANQGSEA. The CDR3 here is CSVETSYGYTF. CDR3 in DNA: TGCAGCGTTGAGACATCCTATGGCTACACCTTC. The full variable domain, in which reference TRBV29-1 and TRBJ1-2 provide the parts outside the CDR3, is SAVISQKPSRDICQRGTSLTIQCQVDSQVTMMFWYRQQPGQSLTLIATANQGSEATYESGFVIDKFPISRPNLTFSTLTVSNMSPEDSSIYLCSVETSYGYTFGSGTRLTVV.

The rearrangement uses TRBV13 and TRBJ1-1; no clear D. The CDR3 contains 14 residues. Trimming took 1 base from V and 1 from J, leaving 7 bases between them. Germline lookup yields CDR1 PRHDT and CDR2 FYEKMQ (reference sequence). The CDR3 DNA sequence: TGTGCCAGCAGCTTAGTGAGGCAGAACACTGAAGCTTTCTTT. Its translation: CASSLVRQNTEAFF.

The V call is TRBV5-1, the J call TRBJ2-2; 9 bases map to TRBD2. The CDR3 length is 16 residues. J was trimmed by 5 bases and V by 7 bases; bases with no gene match: 12. The germline V gene has CDR1 SGHRS and CDR2 YFSETQ. The CDR3 DNA sequence: TGCGCCAGCGGCTATAGCGGGGGAGGAGGTACCGGGGAGCTGTTTTTT. Its translation is CASGYSGGGGTGELFF.

In its sample, this clone was seen once. This chain links TRBV5-6 with TRBJ2-1, with 7 bases fitting TRBD2. V was clipped by 7 bases and J by 4 bases; unmatched bases: 8. CDR1 is SGHDT, CDR2 YYEEEE, per germline. The CDR3 has 14 residues. The CDR3 DNA is TGTGCCAGCTCCGGGGGGACCAGGTACAATGAGCAGTTCTTC. It is translated as CASSGGTRYNEQFF.

The chain couples TRBV2 to TRBJ1-2, with unresolved D. The V end was cut by 5 bases, the J end by 2 bases, with 9 bases between. Germline loops: CDR1 SNHLY, CDR2 FYNNEI. The CDR3 extends over 13 amino acids. Here the CDR3 reads CASSMEANYGYTF. The CDR3 DNA is TGTGCCAGCAGTATGGAGGCCAACTATGGCTACACCTTC.

The chain has TRBV20-1 and TRBJ2-5; tentative D call: TRBD2 (5 bases). Per germline, CDR1 DFQATT and CDR2 SNEGSKA (reference sequence). V lost 6 bases and J 5 bases, leaving 10 bases between the germline ends. This CDR3 is built from 11 residues. The CDR3 DNA reads TGCAGTGCCAGGAGGTTGGAGACCCAGTACTTC. Amino acids: CSARRLETQYF.

This chain joins TRBV7-6 and TRBJ2-1, with TRBD1 identical over 8 bases. V lost 3 bases and J lost 7; bases outside the gene matches: 8. The CDR3 contains 15 residues. From germline, CDR1 is SGHVS and CDR2 FNYEAQ. CDR3 in amino acids: CASSFNYRGENEQFF. The CDR3 DNA is TGTGCCAGCAGCTTTAATTACAGGGGGGAAAATGAGCAGTTCTTC.

The rearrangement joins TRBV7-2 to TRBJ2-6, with 9 bases fitting TRBD1. The CDR3 length is 16 residues. Germline CDR1 reads SGHTA; CDR2 reads FQGNSA. V lost 5 bases to trimming and J lost 1 base; unmatched junction nucleotides: 3. CDR3 amino acids: CASSPGTGSGANVLTF. Here the CDR3 DNA reads TGTGCCAGCAGCCCCGGGACAGGGTCTGGGGCCAACGTCCTGACTTTC.

V and J are TRBV7-9 and TRBJ1-3, with 7 positions matching TRBD1. V lost 8 bases, J lost 2 bases, and 9 bases stayed unmatched. The CDR3 length is 15 residues. Germline V gene data show CDR1 as SEHNR and CDR2 as FQNEAQ (reference sequence). CDR3 region: CASRLEGAAGNTIYF. Here the CDR3 DNA reads TGTGCCAGCCGTCTAGAGGGGGCGGCTGGAAACACCATATATTTT.

This chain connects TRBV5-4 to TRBJ2-1; TRBD2 agrees at 10 bases. V was pared by 4 bases and J by 7 bases, with 8 bases of the junction left unmatched. Germline V gene data show CDR1 as SGHNT and CDR2 as YYREEE (reference sequence). The CDR3 extends over 15 amino acids. The chain's CDR3 is CASSEAGLAMNEQFF. The CDR3, as DNA: TGTGCCAGCAGCGAAGCGGGACTAGCGATGAATGAGCAGTTCTTC.

V gene TRBV6-5 combines with J gene TRBJ1-2, with 7 positions matching TRBD1. The CDR3 is 15 residues long. After removal of 0 bases from V and 7 bases from J, the junction contained 8 bases not matched to a gene. In germline, CDR1 is MNHEY, CDR2 SVGAGI. The CDR3: CASSYSMGQGGGYTF. DNA of the CDR3: TGTGCCAGCAGTTACTCTATGGGGCAGGGGGGTGGCTACACCTTC.

The V gene is TRBV19, the J gene TRBJ2-7, with 7 nucleotides matching TRBD1. Germline V gene sequence: CDR1 LNHDA, CDR2 SQIVND (reference sequence). The CDR3 spans 16 residues. The V and J ends lost 5 bases and 5 bases, in that order; junction bases with no gene match: 15. CDR3 in DNA: TGTGCCAGTAGTCCCGACGACAGGGTTGTTGACAACGAGCAGTACTTC. It encodes CASSPDDRVVDNEQYF.

The chain combines TRBV15 with TRBJ2-3; unclear D gene. Germline-derived CDR1 and CDR2 are LNHNV and YYDKDF (reference sequence). V was shortened by 1 base and J by 0 bases, with 8 bases between the two germline ends. The CDR3 extends over 15 amino acids. In nucleotides, the CDR3 is TGTGCCACCAGCAGAGTAGCTTCTAGCACAGATACGCAGTATTTT. This sequence encodes CATSRVASSTDTQYF.

The chain carries TRBV10-3 and TRBJ2-3; D is possibly TRBD1 (6 bases). The V end was cut by 5 bases, the J end by 2 bases, with 11 bases between. CDR3 length: 14 residues. Looked up from germline, CDR1 is ENHRY and CDR2 is SYGVKD. The DNA of the CDR3 is TGTGCCATCAGTATGGGGGCGACCACAGATACGCAGTATTTT. Translated: CAISMGATTDTQYF.

This sequence joins TRBV5-4 and TRBJ1-6, with a weak D call TRBD1 (5 bases). The V end was cut by 4 bases, the J end by 9 bases, with 11 bases between. Per the germline V gene, CDR1 is SGHNT and CDR2 is YYREEE (reference sequence). The CDR3 consists of 13 residues. CDR3 coding DNA: TGTGCCAGCAGCCCGGCGGGGGGTTCACCCCTCCACTTT. Translation gives CASSPAGGSPLHF.